The 10 T cell receptor beta chains below all came from one sample that was sequenced in a study of shared clonotypes between healthy human individuals. Profiling relied on immunoSEQ multiplex PCR, and the TCRdb table lists in-frame clones only, not all of them. Found here are hundreds of thousands of clones, approximately 96% of them singletons; the top ten hold roughly 0.1%. Only CD45RO-negative cells positively selected for CCR7 counted as naive CD8 cells, so terminally differentiated effector memory CD45RA+ cells were excluded. Material for sequencing was naive CD8+ T cells sorted from blood. The receptors here all came from a woman in her twenties or thirties in good health.

The gene calls are TRBV11-2 and TRBJ2-7, with TRBD1 matching 7 bases. Germline V gene sequence: CDR1 SGHAT, CDR2 FQNNGV. The trim removed 1 base at V and 5 bases at J, leaving 5 bases unmatched. There are 14 residues in the CDR3. The CDR3 nucleotides read TGTGCCAGCAGCTTAGTGCGACAGGGTAACGAGCAGTACTTC. This gives the protein CASSLVRQGNEQYF.

The chain recombines TRBV5-6 with TRBJ1-1; D is unresolved. The CDR3 consists of 13 residues. CDR1 and CDR2 (germline): SGHDT, YYEEEE. V dropped 2 bases and J dropped 8 bases, with 13 bases sitting between them. The chain's CDR3 is CASSFFRSEEAFF. For the CDR3, the DNA is TGTGCCAGCAGCTTCTTCCGTTCGGAGGAAGCTTTCTTT.

Turning to this clone: The identical CDR3 is also encoded by other nucleotide sequences in the sample. V usage is TRBV27 and J usage is TRBJ2-1; 9 bases are shared with TRBD2. The germline V gene has CDR1 MNHEY and CDR2 SMNVEV (reference sequence). The CDR3 contains 14 residues. V shed 5 bases, J shed 1 base, and the junction held 0 bases outside the gene matches. CDR3 protein: CASSTSGSYNEQFF. The CDR3 bases are TGTGCCAGCAGTACTAGCGGGTCCTACAATGAGCAGTTCTTC.

The chain is built from TRBV28 and TRBJ2-5; TRBD1 is a possible D gene (6 bases). CDR3 length: 15 residues. The germline V gene has CDR1 MDHEN and CDR2 SYDVKM. Trimming removed 3 bases at V and 5 bases at J, with 16 bases between. The CDR3 region has the DNA TGTGCCAGCAGTTTTACTAGTTGGGGGCCCGAGACCCAGTACTTC. This codes for CASSFTSWGPETQYF.

CDR3 amino acids: CASSLYASGSGETQYF. Here the CDR3 DNA reads TGTGCCAGCAGTTTATATGCTAGCGGGAGTGGAGAGACCCAGTACTTC. The chain is built from TRBV27 and TRBJ2-5, with 10 bases aligning to TRBD2. Looked up from germline, CDR1 is MNHEY and CDR2 is SMNVEV (reference sequence). The CDR3 extends over 16 amino acids. V lost 1 base and J lost 4; bases outside the gene matches: 6.

The gene calls are TRBV5-1 and TRBJ2-7; 11 nucleotides line up with TRBD2. The germline CDR1 and CDR2 sequences are SGHRS and YFSETQ. V was clipped by 0 bases and J by 6 bases; unmatched bases: 14. There are 18 residues in the CDR3. The CDR3 sequence: CASSLDGTSGSFHGEQYF. In DNA form, the CDR3 reads TGCGCCAGCAGCTTGGACGGTACTAGCGGGAGTTTTCATGGCGAGCAGTACTTC.

The V gene is TRBV5-4, the J gene TRBJ2-3; 12 bases are shared with TRBD2. CDR3 length: 15 amino acids. Per the germline V gene, CDR1 is SGHNT and CDR2 is YYREEE (reference sequence). Trimming took 4 bases from V and 6 from J; bases not matched to a gene: 6. The CDR3 DNA sequence: TGTGCCAGCAGCCCTCTAGCGGGAGGGTTGGATACGCAGTATTTT. Translated: CASSPLAGGLDTQYF.

The rearrangement uses TRBV11-2 and TRBJ2-7; the D gene is possibly TRBD1 (5 bases). This CDR3 region has 12 residues. The V end lost 8 bases, the J end lost 8 bases, and 16 bases lay between the germline ends. Germline CDR1 reads SGHAT; CDR2 reads FQNNGV. CDR3 amino acids: CASGPLDRQQYF. For the CDR3, the DNA is TGTGCCAGCGGACCTCTAGACAGACAGCAGTACTTC.

The V and J genes are TRBV5-6 and TRBJ2-3; 9 positions match TRBD2. Germline CDR1 SGHDT, CDR2 YYEEEE. The CDR3 extends over 16 amino acids. After removal of 1 base from V and 0 bases from J, the junction contained 3 bases not matched to a gene. CDR3 bases: TGTGCCAGCAGCTTGTGGGCGGGAGGGAGCACAGATACGCAGTATTTT. Translating gives CASSLWAGGSTDTQYF.

The J gene is TRBJ2-2, the V gene TRBV6-1; 8 positions match TRBD2. The CDR3 spans 19 residues. Germline CDR1 MNHNS, CDR2 SASEGT. J lost 0 bases, V lost 0 bases, and 9 bases had no gene match. The CDR3 region has the DNA TGTGCCAGCAGTGAAGCACGGTCAGCGGGAGCAACGAACACCGGGGAGCTGTTTTTT. This codes for CASSEARSAGATNTGELFF.